The T cell receptor beta chain described here comes from a study of blood T cell repertoires in COVID-19. Study in general: T cells, B-cell-depleted T cells, or PBMCs supplied cDNA or gDNA.

Clinical history as reported by participants underpinned cohort assignment. Generated by immunoSEQ multiplex PCR, the TCRdb table keeps only in-frame clones and is missing some. The sample comprises approximately 300,000 clones, 70% to 90% of which are singletons, and under 6% rests with the top ten. Between the trimmed V and J ends, which lost 4 bases and 7 bases, there was a span of 12 bases. Germline assignment: CDR1 SGHNT and CDR2 YYREEE (reference sequence). The length of the CDR3 is 13 residues. The sequence was obtained from a woman in her twenties or thirties who had recovered from COVID-19. The sample comprised PBMCs or T cells enriched from blood (not recorded which). The chain couples TRBV5-4 to TRBJ2-1, with a tentative D call TRBD1 (5 bases). The CDR3 nucleotides read TGTGCCAGCAGCATAAGGACACTTAATGAGCAGTTCTTC. This sequence encodes CASSIRTLNEQFF.